The 27 T cell receptor beta chains presented below share a single source sample, sequenced in a study of blood T cell repertoires in COVID-19. Clones were read by immunoSEQ multiplex PCR, and TCRdb kept only the in-frame ones, dropping some. The sample records approximately 210,000 clones, around 82% being singletons. Sequencing used peripheral blood. These receptors were taken from a man in his fifties with active or convalescent COVID-19.

The chain joins TRBV7-2 to TRBJ1-2; TRBD1 matches 7 bases. Germline CDR1 is SGHTA and CDR2 is FQGNSA. The length of the CDR3 is 14 residues. V was clipped by 6 bases and J by 7 bases; unmatched bases: 11. The CDR3 protein is CASRITGDQGGYTF. The DNA for the CDR3 is TGTGCCAGCAGGATTACAGGGGATCAAGGTGGCTACACCTTC.

The chain recombines TRBV5-6 with TRBJ2-7; D is perhaps TRBD2 (5 bases). The length of the CDR3 is 13 residues. The V gene lost 2 bases and the J gene lost 0 bases, with 6 bases spanning the gap. Germline loops: CDR1 SGHDT, CDR2 YYEEEE. The CDR3 nucleotides are TGTGCCAGCAGCTTTGGGAGCTCCTACGAGCAGTACTTC. Its protein product is CASSFGSSYEQYF.

The rearrangement joins TRBV6-5 to TRBJ2-1; D unresolved. The CDR3 has 14 amino acids. Germline CDR1 MNHEY, CDR2 SVGAGI. The V gene lost 4 bases and the J gene lost 9 bases, with 16 bases spanning the gap. The CDR3 protein is CASSFGTVRGEQFF. The DNA of the CDR3 is TGTGCCAGCAGTTTCGGCACGGTTCGAGGTGAGCAGTTCTTC.

This chain connects TRBV6-2 or TRBV6-3 to TRBJ1-5; TRBD1 is a possible D gene (5 bases). Deletions cut 4 bases from V and 5 bases from J, with 12 bases between. Germline CDR1 reads MNHEY; CDR2 reads SVGEGT. CDR3 length equals 14 residues. The CDR3, as DNA: TGTGCCAGCAGTTCCCCTCCAGGGCATCAGCCCCAGCATTTT. Translated: CASSSPPGHQPQHF.

The chain employs TRBV7-9 and TRBJ2-5; a possible D gene is TRBD2 (7 bases). V shed 1 base and J shed 5 bases, with 20 bases lying between them. Germline V gene data show CDR1 as SEHNR and CDR2 as FQNEAQ (reference sequence). This CDR3 region has 17 residues. In DNA form, the CDR3 reads TGTGCCAGCAGCTTAGGGCGACGGGCGGGGGCAGGGGAGACCCAGTACTTC. The encoded protein is CASSLGRRAGAGETQYF.

Points on this clone: Different DNA sequences within this sample yield the same CDR3. The chain employs TRBV18 and TRBJ2-7, with 10 bases fitting TRBD1. Germline CDR1 is KGHSH and CDR2 is LQKENI. CDR3 length equals 15 residues. V lost 6 bases, J lost 1 base, and 6 bases stayed unmatched. CDR3 region: CASSPDRGLSYEQYF. The CDR3 nucleotides are TGTGCCAGCTCTCCAGACAGGGGGCTATCCTACGAGCAGTACTTC.

The V and J genes are TRBV7-2 and TRBJ1-2; 7 bases fit TRBD1. Germline CDR1 SGHTA, CDR2 FQGNSA. V was pared by 1 base and J by 5 bases, with 4 bases of the junction left unmatched. The CDR3 has 14 amino acids. The CDR3 DNA follows: TGTGCCAGCAGCTTAGTGGGGACAGAGTATGGCTACACCTTC. Protein: CASSLVGTEYGYTF. The full variable domain, its missing parts supplied by reference TRBV7-2 and TRBJ1-2, is GAGVSQSPSNKVTEKGKDVELRCDPISGHTALYWYRQSLGQGLEFLIYFQGNSAPDKSGLPSDRFSAERTGGSVSTLTIQRTQQEDSAVYLCASSLVGTEYGYTFGSGTRLTVV.

The J gene is TRBJ1-3, the V gene TRBV30, with 8 bases matching TRBD1. The CDR3 loop spans 15 amino acids. The trim removed 2 bases at V and 2 bases at J, leaving 5 bases unmatched. Per germline, CDR1 GTSNPN and CDR2 SVGIG (reference sequence). The CDR3 protein is CAWSPGQAPGNTIYF. CDR3 DNA sequence: TGTGCCTGGAGTCCGGGACAGGCCCCTGGAAACACCATATATTTT.

Only a few counts were recorded for this clone. The rearrangement links TRBV30 to TRBJ1-2; 7 nucleotides agree with TRBD1. From germline, CDR1 is GTSNPN and CDR2 SVGIG (reference sequence). The CDR3 runs 13 residues. V lost 2 bases, J lost 8 bases, and 8 bases stayed unmatched. DNA of the CDR3: TGTGCCTGGAGTTTTGGGCAGGGGGACGGCTACACCTTC. Amino acid sequence: CAWSFGQGDGYTF.

V usage is TRBV24-1 and J usage is TRBJ1-2; D remains unclear. V was trimmed by 9 bases and J by 4 bases, leaving 23 bases between them. The CDR3 contains 16 residues. Germline V gene sequence: CDR1 KGHDR, CDR2 SFDVKD. The CDR3 loop is CATRLMRSLLFYGYTF. In nucleotides, the CDR3 is TGTGCCACCCGGCTTATGCGGTCCCTGTTATTCTATGGCTACACCTTC.

J is TRBJ1-5 and V is TRBV27; D possibly corresponds to TRBD1 (5 bases). V lost 6 bases and J lost 6, with 15 bases in between. CDR1 and CDR2 from the germline V gene are MNHEY and SMNVEV (reference sequence). The CDR3 length is 14 residues. The CDR3 nucleotides read TGTGCCAGCAGACCCGCAGGGTTGGTTCAGCCCCAGCATTTT. Amino acids: CASRPAGLVQPQHF.

The genes are TRBV5-1 and TRBJ1-2; the match to TRBD1 covers 9 bases. The CDR3 is made up of 16 amino acids. V dropped 0 bases and J dropped 3; count of bases not matched to a gene: 6. CDR1 and CDR2 from the germline V gene are SGHRS and YFSETQ. CDR3 DNA: TGCGCCAGCAGCTTGGTCTGGACAGGGGCAGACTATGGCTACACCTTC. This sequence encodes CASSLVWTGADYGYTF.

V is TRBV5-1 and J is TRBJ2-3; possible D gene TRBD2, 6 bases. The CDR3 runs to 16 residues. Per the germline V gene, CDR1 is SGHRS and CDR2 is YFSETQ. V lost 3 bases and J 2 bases, leaving 16 bases between the germline ends. CDR3 sequence: CASSSGLTPDTDTQYF. Here the CDR3 DNA reads TGCGCCAGCAGCTCGGGACTGACACCTGACACAGATACGCAGTATTTT. Using reference TRBV5-1 and TRBJ2-3 for the parts outside the CDR3, the full variable domain is KAGVTQTPRYLIKTRGQQVTLSCSPISGHRSVSWYQQTPGQGLQFLFEYFSETQRNKGNFPGRFSGRQFSNSRSEMNVSTLELGDSALYLCASSSGLTPDTDTQYFGPGTRLTVL.

The chain combines TRBV19 with TRBJ1-2; D ambiguous. CDR1 and CDR2 (germline): LNHDA, SQIVND (reference sequence). This CDR3 comprises 13 residues. V lost 5 bases to trimming and J lost 4 bases, with 11 bases between them. DNA of the CDR3: TGTGCCAGTAGTCCTGAGTTTTTCTATGGCTACACCTTC. Protein product: CASSPEFFYGYTF. Supplemented by reference TRBV19 and TRBJ1-2, the full variable domain reads DGGITQSPKYLFRKEGQNVTLSCEQNLNHDAMYWYRQDPGQGLRLIYYSQIVNDFQKGDIAEGYSVSREKKESFPLTVTSAQKNPTAFYLCASSPEFFYGYTFGSGTRLTVV.

This clone appeared a single time. The chain is built from TRBV24-1 and TRBJ1-1; 7 nucleotides match TRBD1. Germline values: CDR1 KGHDR, CDR2 SFDVKD. This CDR3 region has 14 residues. The junction had 6 bases not matched to a gene; V was cut back by 8 bases and J by 1 base. The CDR3 sequence: CATTRGGPNTEAFF. Here the CDR3 DNA reads TGTGCCACCACTCGAGGGGGCCCGAACACTGAAGCTTTCTTT.

The CDR3 coding sequence is TGTGCCAGCAGTTTTACAGGGGGCGATGTTGGCTACACCTTC. Protein: CASSFTGGDVGYTF. This sequence joins TRBV28 and TRBJ1-2, with 9 bases identical to TRBD1. The V segment lost 3 bases and the J segment 7 bases; nucleotides outside the gene matches: 6. Germline CDR1 and CDR2: MDHEN and SYDVKM. CDR3 length: 14 amino acids.

The rearrangement links TRBV27 to TRBJ2-2, with 7 bases identical to TRBD2. V gave up 3 bases and J gave up 6 bases; unmatched junction bases: 4. The CDR3 loop spans 14 amino acids. Germline V gene sequence: CDR1 MNHEY, CDR2 SMNVEV (reference sequence). CDR3 sequence reads: CASSLAGEAGELFF. CDR3 coding DNA: TGTGCCAGCAGTTTGGCGGGGGAGGCCGGGGAGCTGTTTTTT.

This clone occurred once. This chain connects TRBV3-1 (or the pseudogene TRBV3-2) to TRBJ1-4; 7 nucleotides line up with TRBD1. The CDR3 contains 15 residues. Germline CDR1 LGHDT, CDR2 YNNKEL (reference sequence). With V trimmed by 4 bases and J by 8 bases, 10 bases remained unmatched. In nucleotides, the CDR3 is TGTGCCAGCAGCCCCTCCCCAGGGGGGCGGGAAAAACTGTTTTTT. It yields the protein CASSPSPGGREKLFF.

A word on this clone: One end of the junction is discordant with germline, which a read error may explain. The gene calls are TRBV19 and TRBJ2-2; the D gene is possibly TRBD2 (6 bases). The CDR3 runs 13 residues. CDR1 is LNHDA, CDR2 SQIVND, per germline (reference sequence). CDR3 coding DNA: TGTGCCGGTAGGACTATTAACACCGGGGAGCTGTTTTTT. It is translated as CAGRTINTGELFF. Drawing the rest from reference TRBV19 and TRBJ2-2, the complete variable domain is DGGITQSPKYLFRKEGQNVTLSCEQNLNHDAMYWYRQDPGQGLRLIYYSQIVNDFQKGDIAEGYSVSREKKESFPLTVTSAQKNPTAFYLCAGRTINTGELFFGEGSRLTVL.

The chain carries TRBV3-1 (or the pseudogene TRBV3-2) and TRBJ2-5; TRBD2 matches 13 bases. The germline V gene has CDR1 LGHDT and CDR2 YNNKEL (reference sequence). Trimming cost V 8 bases and J 5 bases; bases outside gene matches: 5. CDR3 length equals 14 residues. The CDR3: CASGLAGERETQYF. The CDR3 DNA reads TGTGCCAGCGGACTAGCGGGAGAGAGGGAGACCCAGTACTTC.

The gene calls are TRBV10-1 and TRBJ2-4; D remains unclear. Germline V gene sequence: CDR1 WNHNN, CDR2 SYGVQD (reference sequence). With 0 bases removed from V and 4 bases from J, the gap between germline ends came to 7 bases. The CDR3 totals 14 residues. The CDR3 sequence: CASSESPGKNIQYF. Here the CDR3 DNA reads TGCGCCAGCAGTGAGTCTCCCGGGAAAAACATTCAGTACTTC.

This clone appeared once. This chain's CDR3 is CASSVTLQGGGEKLFF. The CDR3 coding sequence is TGTGCCAGCAGCGTAACACTACAGGGGGGAGGTGAAAAACTGTTTTTT. The chain uses TRBV9 and TRBJ1-4; 8 bases agree with TRBD1. This CDR3 has 16 amino acids. Germline trimming cut 1 base from V and 7 bases from J; bases unmatched to any gene: 9. Germline lookup yields CDR1 SGDLS and CDR2 YYNGEE.

Only one count was recorded for this clone. The rearrangement joins TRBV7-2 to TRBJ1-2; 9 nucleotides align to TRBD1. Per germline, CDR1 SGHTA and CDR2 FQGNSA. V was pared by 5 bases and J by 7 bases, with 8 bases of the junction left unmatched. CDR3 length equals 14 residues. Here the CDR3 DNA reads TGTGCCAGCAGCCTGGACAGGGGAGCTAGTGGCTACACCTTC. As protein: CASSLDRGASGYTF.

This clone has only one observation. This chain uses TRBV2 with TRBJ1-1; D uncertain. V lost 6 bases and J lost 11, with 16 bases in between. This CDR3 has 12 amino acids. CDR1 and CDR2 (germline): SNHLY, FYNNEI. The CDR3 DNA reads as TGTGCCAGCAGAGATACCGGGGAAGGTGCTTTCTTT. Translated, it gives CASRDTGEGAFF.

The J gene is TRBJ1-2, the V gene TRBV2, with 8 bases aligning to TRBD1. This CDR3 has 13 amino acids. Unmatched junction bases numbered 3, after V lost 5 bases and J lost 4 bases. Per germline, CDR1 SNHLY and CDR2 FYNNEI. CDR3 coding DNA: TGTGCCAGCAGTAGGACAGGGCTCTATGGCTACACCTTC. It specifies CASSRTGLYGYTF.

The gene calls are TRBV18 and TRBJ1-6, with D uncertain. This CDR3 contains 17 residues. Germline values: CDR1 KGHSH, CDR2 LQKENI. Trimming shortened V by 2 bases and J by 7 bases, and 18 bases separated the two germline ends. CDR3 coding DNA: TGTGCCAGCTCACCAATGCCGGGGTCGAATGGAAATTCACCCCTCCACTTT. This gives the protein CASSPMPGSNGNSPLHF. Using reference TRBV18 and TRBJ1-6 for the parts outside the CDR3, the full variable domain is NAGVMQNPRHLVRRRGQEARLRCSPMKGHSHVYWYRQLPEEGLKFMVYLQKENIIDESGMPKERFSAEFPKEGPSILRIQQVVRGDSAAYFCASSPMPGSNGNSPLHFGNGTRLTVT.

This chain uses TRBV29-1 with TRBJ1-2, with TRBD1 matching 7 bases. In germline, CDR1 is SQVTM, CDR2 ANQGSEA. The J segment lost 6 bases and the V segment lost 6 bases, leaving 4 bases of the junction unmatched. This CDR3 contains 11 residues. The CDR3 DNA reads as TGCAGCGTGTTTCAGGGGGATGGCTACACCTTC. Translating it yields CSVFQGDGYTF.